The 21 T cell receptor beta chains below come from one sample, sequenced in a study of blood T cell repertoires in COVID-19. The method was immunoSEQ multiplex PCR; TCRdb's version includes in-frame clones alone and lacks a portion of them. The table records a few hundred thousand clones, 75% to 90% of them present only once. Sequencing was performed on peripheral blood. The receptors were sampled from a woman aged 45 to 65 who had recovered from COVID-19.

The V gene is TRBV6-5, the J gene TRBJ2-3, with D unresolved. Germline lookup yields CDR1 MNHEY and CDR2 SVGAGI. The CDR3 runs to 13 residues. V was clipped by 2 bases and J by 6 bases, with 9 bases between them. As DNA, the CDR3 is TGTGCCAGCAGTTACCAAGATCGGGATACGCAGTATTTT. Amino acid sequence: CASSYQDRDTQYF.

V usage is TRBV30 and J usage is TRBJ1-5; D is uncertain. This CDR3 comprises 13 residues. The germline V gene encodes CDR1 GTSNPN and CDR2 SVGIG (reference sequence). The V end was cut by 2 bases, the J end by 3 bases, with 8 bases between. Here the CDR3 DNA reads TGTGCCTGGAGTTTACAGATCAATCAGCCCCAGCATTTT. It codes for CAWSLQINQPQHF.

The chain joins TRBV28 to TRBJ2-5; 7 bases are a match to TRBD1. Germline V lookup: CDR1 MDHEN, CDR2 SYDVKM. The V segment lost 6 bases and the J segment 3 bases; nucleotides outside the gene matches: 4. CDR3 length equals 13 residues. The CDR3 nucleotides read TGTGCCAGCAGACGCGGACAGGAAGAGACCCAGTACTTC. Encoded protein: CASRRGQEETQYF.

The chain joins TRBV27 to TRBJ1-6; 10 bases agree with TRBD1. The CDR3 totals 16 residues. J gave up 3 bases and V 3 bases, and 2 bases lay outside the gene matches. CDR1 is MNHEY, CDR2 SMNVEV, per germline (reference sequence). CDR3 in amino acids: CASSFRTGGYNSPLHF. The CDR3 DNA is TGTGCCAGCAGTTTTCGGACAGGGGGCTATAATTCACCCCTCCACTTT.

V usage is TRBV5-4 and J usage is TRBJ1-1, with 8 bases fitting TRBD1. V dropped 4 bases and J dropped 0; count of bases not matched to a gene: 8. The germline gives CDR1 SGHNT, CDR2 YYREEE (reference sequence). This CDR3 region has 16 residues. The CDR3 spells CASSRGQGGLNTEAFF. CDR3 bases: TGTGCCAGCAGCAGAGGACAGGGTGGGTTGAACACTGAAGCTTTCTTT.

V usage is TRBV4-1 and J usage is TRBJ1-1, with TRBD1 matching over 10 bases. Unmatched junction bases numbered 10, after V lost 5 bases and J lost 7 bases. CDR1 is MGHRA and CDR2 is YSYEKL in the germline V gene. This CDR3 is 15 amino acids long. The CDR3: CASSFRDRGLGEAFF. The CDR3 DNA follows: TGCGCCAGCAGCTTCCGGGACAGGGGATTGGGTGAAGCTTTCTTT.

The genes are TRBV27 and TRBJ2-1; TRBD2 aligns across 7 bases. The germline V gene encodes CDR1 MNHEY and CDR2 SMNVEV (reference sequence). The CDR3 sequence is 19 residues long. Trimming removed 2 bases from V and 1 base from J; junction bases left unmatched: 14. This chain's CDR3 is CASSLGEGRVYRSYNEQFF. The CDR3 DNA reads TGTGCCAGCAGTTTAGGGGAAGGGAGGGTCTATAGATCCTACAATGAGCAGTTCTTC.

The gene calls are TRBV28 and TRBJ1-2; 9 bases map to TRBD1. Germline CDR1 and CDR2: MDHEN and SYDVKM. The CDR3 is 15 residues long. V lost 5 bases, J lost 3 bases, and 7 bases stayed unmatched. Written as DNA, the CDR3 is TGTGCCAGCAGTCCCAGGGGGACAGGGCACTATGGCTACACCTTC. As protein: CASSPRGTGHYGYTF.

The DNA of the CDR3 is TGTGCCACCAGCAGAGTTACTACAGGTCTTGAAGCTTTCTTT. Translated, it gives CATSRVTTGLEAFF. The V call is TRBV15, the J call TRBJ1-1, with a tentative D call TRBD1 (5 bases). The CDR3 covers 14 residues. The ends were cut back, 1 base at V and 7 bases at J, with 13 bases in the middle. Germline V gives CDR1 LNHNV, CDR2 YYDKDF (reference sequence).

The chain employs TRBV19 and TRBJ1-2; the match to TRBD1 covers 7 bases. Germline V gene lookup returns CDR1 LNHDA and CDR2 SQIVND (reference sequence). The CDR3 consists of 18 residues. Losses at the gene ends were 0 bases for V and 0 bases for J; bases not matched to a gene: 10. CDR3 protein: CASSIEGQRQIANYGYTF. The DNA of the CDR3 is TGTGCCAGTAGTATAGAGGGACAGAGACAGATTGCTAACTATGGCTACACCTTC. Based on the CDR3 plus reference TRBV19 and TRBJ1-2, the full variable domain is DGGITQSPKYLFRKEGQNVTLSCEQNLNHDAMYWYRQDPGQGLRLIYYSQIVNDFQKGDIAEGYSVSREKKESFPLTVTSAQKNPTAFYLCASSIEGQRQIANYGYTFGSGTRLTVV.

The rearrangement uses TRBV4-3 and TRBJ2-3; 8 bases match TRBD2. Per germline, CDR1 LGHNA and CDR2 YSLEER. Trimming removed 1 base from V and 3 bases from J; junction bases left unmatched: 15. The CDR3 has 19 amino acids. DNA for the CDR3: TGCGCCAGCAGCCAAGGCGGGGTAGCGGGACCCCTGGTAACAGATACGCAGTATTTT. Protein product: CASSQGGVAGPLVTDTQYF.

The chain couples TRBV7-2 to TRBJ1-4; 9 nucleotides match TRBD1. V lost 5 bases and J lost 8; bases outside the gene matches: 12. Germline V gene sequence: CDR1 SGHTA, CDR2 FQGNSA. This CDR3 is 16 amino acids long. This CDR3 reads CASSVDTGGGQEKLFF. The CDR3 nucleotides are TGTGCCAGCAGCGTAGACACAGGGGGCGGTCAGGAAAAACTGTTTTTT.

This clone was detected only once. The V gene is TRBV12-3 or TRBV12-4, the J gene TRBJ2-1, with 10 bases fitting TRBD2. The length of the CDR3 is 13 residues. J was trimmed by 10 bases and V by 6 bases; bases with no gene match: 6. The CDR3 loop is CASRLAGPPEQFF. As DNA, the CDR3 is TGTGCCAGCAGACTAGCGGGACCCCCGGAGCAGTTCTTC.

This sequence joins TRBV2 and TRBJ2-1; 11 nucleotides line up with TRBD2. Germline V gene data show CDR1 as SNHLY and CDR2 as FYNNEI. The J segment lost 3 bases and the V segment lost 5 bases, leaving 6 bases of the junction unmatched. This CDR3 contains 16 residues. This CDR3 is CASSNYLAGGYNEQFF. Here the CDR3 DNA reads TGTGCCAGCAGTAATTACCTAGCGGGAGGCTACAATGAGCAGTTCTTC.

This chain uses TRBV12-5 with TRBJ2-3, with unresolved D. Trimming removed 5 bases from V and 0 bases from J, with 15 bases in between. Per germline, CDR1 LGHNT and CDR2 FRNRAP. The CDR3 spans 16 residues. The CDR3 sequence: CASGTRVGTSTDTQYF. The CDR3 region has the DNA TGTGCTAGTGGTACCCGGGTAGGCACTAGCACAGATACGCAGTATTTT.

The rearrangement joins TRBV10-2 to TRBJ2-5, with 7 bases identical to TRBD2. Germline V gives CDR1 WSHSY, CDR2 SAAADI. V was pared by 4 bases and J by 5 bases, with 10 bases of the junction left unmatched. This CDR3 has 15 amino acids. CDR3 DNA sequence: TGCGCCAGCAGTGTCGCGGGGGTGAGGAGGGAGACCCAGTACTTC. Protein product: CASSVAGVRRETQYF.

To note about this clone: A read error may produce the germline difference seen at one junction end. The rearrangement uses TRBV19 and TRBJ2-5; D ambiguous. CDR3 length equals 15 residues. Germline V lookup: CDR1 LNHDA, CDR2 SQIVND (reference sequence). DNA of the CDR3: TGTGCCAGTAGTGTAGACCGGCCGGGTAAGGAGACCCAGTACTTC. Translation: CASSVDRPGKETQYF. Based on the CDR3 plus reference TRBV19 and TRBJ2-5, the full variable domain is DGGITQSPKYLFRKEGQNVTLSCEQNLNHDAMYWYRQDPGQGLRLIYYSQIVNDFQKGDIAEGYSVSREKKESFPLTVTSAQKNPTAFYLCASSVDRPGKETQYFGPGTRLLVL.

This rearrangement joins TRBV2 to TRBJ1-1; 9 bases fit TRBD1. The V gene end was trimmed by 8 bases and the J gene end by 4 bases; junction bases not matched to a gene: 8. Germline values: CDR1 SNHLY, CDR2 FYNNEI. CDR3 length: 14 amino acids. The CDR3 nucleotides are TGTGCCAGCGAGGACAGGGGAGGGGGCACTGAAGCTTTCTTT. Its protein product is CASEDRGGGTEAFF.

The V and J genes are TRBV4-3 and TRBJ1-1; a weak D match, TRBD1 (6 bases). Germline CDR1 and CDR2: LGHNA and YSLEER. The CDR3 is made up of 15 amino acids. Between the trimmed V and J ends, which lost 0 bases and 0 bases, there was a span of 8 bases. The CDR3 loop reads CASSQDRDMNTEAFF. In nucleotides, the CDR3 is TGCGCCAGCAGCCAAGACAGGGACATGAACACTGAAGCTTTCTTT.

This clone has a count of ten or more. The chain is built from TRBV30 and TRBJ2-5; TRBD1 matches 7 bases. With V trimmed by 0 bases and J by 4 bases, 14 bases remained unmatched. Germline CDR1 GTSNPN, CDR2 SVGIG (reference sequence). The CDR3 is 17 amino acids. The CDR3 reads CAWSVGTAAIKGETQYF. DNA for the CDR3: TGTGCCTGGAGTGTAGGGACAGCCGCAATAAAAGGAGAGACCCAGTACTTC.

The chain joins TRBV7-3 to TRBJ2-3; 7 nucleotides align to TRBD2. Germline values: CDR1 SGHTA, CDR2 FQGTGA. The V segment lost 1 base and the J segment 3 bases; nucleotides outside the gene matches: 4. The CDR3 has 15 amino acids. CDR3 region: CASSLIGRRTDTQYF. DNA of the CDR3: TGTGCCAGCAGCTTAATCGGGAGGAGGACAGATACGCAGTATTTT.